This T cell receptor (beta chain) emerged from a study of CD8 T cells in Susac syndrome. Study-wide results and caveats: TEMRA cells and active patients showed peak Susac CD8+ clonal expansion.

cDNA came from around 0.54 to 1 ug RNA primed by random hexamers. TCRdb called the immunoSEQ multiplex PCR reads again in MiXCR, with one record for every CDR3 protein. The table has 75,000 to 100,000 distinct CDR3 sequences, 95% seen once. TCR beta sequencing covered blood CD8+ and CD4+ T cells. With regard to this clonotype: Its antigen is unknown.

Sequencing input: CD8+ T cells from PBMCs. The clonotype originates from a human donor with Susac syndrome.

The CDR3 nucleotides are TGTGCCAGCAGCCGCCGGACTAGCGAGGATGAGCAGTTCTTC. It encodes CASSRRTSEDEQFF. The rearrangement joins TRBV7-9 to TRBJ2-1; 9 nucleotides line up with TRBD2. CDR1 and CDR2 from the germline V gene are SEHNR and FQNEAQ (reference sequence). This CDR3 has 14 amino acids. After removal of 5 bases from V and 8 bases from J, the junction contained 7 bases not matched to a gene.